This entry lists 19 T cell receptor beta chains sequenced from one sample in a study of radiation and T cells in renal cell carcinoma. Here immunoSEQ multiplex PCR was the method, and the copy in TCRdb shows in-frame clones only, minus some. The sample holds tens of thousands of clones, more than 60% seen once. Time point meaning: baseline pretreatment blood. Treatment in this sample: 15 Gy SBRT to primary tumor, nephrectomy 4 weeks later. This sample comprised blood, obtained from a patient whose treatment included radiotherapy and nephrectomy. The receptors originated from a man aged 55-75 years with renal cell carcinoma.

This sequence joins TRBV27 and TRBJ2-2; 9 nucleotides align to TRBD1. V shed 5 bases and J 5 bases; nucleotides not matched to a gene: 3. CDR3 length equals 14 residues. CDR1 and CDR2 (germline): MNHEY, SMNVEV (reference sequence). The CDR3 DNA sequence: TGTGCCAGCAGTCGCGACAGGGGGACCGGGGAGCTGTTTTTT. Translated: CASSRDRGTGELFF.

This sequence joins TRBV7-8 and TRBJ2-3; no clear D. Germline CDR1 and CDR2: SGHVS and FQNEAQ. Between the trimmed V and J ends, which lost 2 bases and 5 bases, there was a span of 8 bases. The CDR3 runs to 13 residues. CDR3 sequence (DNA): TGTGCCAGCAGCTTACAAGTCGGAGATACGCAGTATTTT. It specifies CASSLQVGDTQYF.

This clone was seen just once. V and J are TRBV7-2 and TRBJ2-2; 8 bases agree with TRBD1. Germline V CDR1 and CDR2: SGHTA, FQGNSA. V was pared by 4 bases and J by 4 bases, with 5 bases of the junction left unmatched. This CDR3 comprises 15 residues. CDR3 nucleotide sequence: TGTGCCAGCAGCTGGCAAACAGGGGGCACCGGGGAGCTGTTTTTT. It specifies CASSWQTGGTGELFF.

With regard to this clone: This specimen includes other DNA sequences encoding the same CDR3. The V call is TRBV30, the J call TRBJ1-4; tentatively, D is TRBD1 (5 bases). Germline CDR1 and CDR2: GTSNPN and SVGIG (reference sequence). The germline V and J ends were trimmed by 2 bases and 2 bases, with 18 bases remaining between them. This CDR3 comprises 17 residues. The CDR3 region is CAWSIGRARYTNEKLFF. CDR3 DNA sequence: TGTGCCTGGAGTATTGGCAGGGCCCGCTATACTAATGAAAAACTGTTTTTT.

The J gene is TRBJ2-5, the V gene TRBV9, with 10 positions matching TRBD1. The ends lost 0 bases at V and 2 bases at J; junction bases unmatched: 1. This CDR3 is 15 amino acids long. Looked up from germline, CDR1 is SGDLS and CDR2 is YYNGEE. The CDR3 DNA follows: TGTGCCAGCAGCGTAGAGGGACAGGGGCAAGAGACCCAGTACTTC. Translation: CASSVEGQGQETQYF.

CDR3 region: CASSLGKVGTYEQYF. The CDR3 DNA reads as TGTGCCAGCAGCTTAGGTAAGGTAGGGACCTACGAGCAGTACTTC. V usage is TRBV7-2 and J usage is TRBJ2-7; D ambiguous. Germline-derived CDR1 and CDR2 are SGHTA and FQGNSA. Trimming removed 1 base at V and 2 bases at J, with 12 bases between. The CDR3 has 15 residues.

The V and J genes are TRBV2 and TRBJ1-3; D gene ambiguous. The germline CDR1 and CDR2 sequences are SNHLY and FYNNEI. CDR3 length: 15 amino acids. The V and J ends lost 1 base and 1 base respectively, with 8 bases between them. This chain's CDR3 is CASSEGPQSGNTIYF. In nucleotides, the CDR3 is TGTGCCAGCAGTGAAGGACCCCAATCTGGAAACACCATATATTTT.

This clone rates as medium-sized. This chain connects TRBV6-6 to TRBJ2-7; 7 bases agree with TRBD2. Trimming at V came to 8 bases and at J to 5 bases, leaving 12 bases not matched to a gene. The CDR3 totals 14 residues. Per the germline V gene, CDR1 is MNHNY and CDR2 is SVGAGI (reference sequence). The CDR3: CASAHSRELNEQYV. In DNA, the CDR3 is TGTGCCAGCGCCCACTCGCGGGAGTTAAACGAGCAGTACGTC.

The CDR3 loop is CASSLVSLAEAFF. CDR3 DNA: TGTGCCAGCAGCTTAGTCTCGCTCGCTGAAGCTTTCTTT. The V gene is TRBV7-9, the J gene TRBJ1-1; D uncertain. The V and J ends lost 1 base and 6 bases respectively, with 9 bases between them. The CDR3 extends over 13 amino acids. In germline, CDR1 is SEHNR, CDR2 FQNEAQ (reference sequence).

This chain connects TRBV30 to TRBJ2-3; TRBD2 agrees at 7 bases. The ends lost 4 bases at V and 5 bases at J; junction bases unmatched: 12. Germline V gene lookup returns CDR1 GTSNPN and CDR2 SVGIG (reference sequence). This CDR3 spans 15 amino acids. CDR3 DNA sequence: TGTGCCTGGATTCCTTTGCGGGAGTCCGGAGATACGCAGTATTTT. It yields the protein CAWIPLRESGDTQYF.

This chain joins TRBV7-8 and TRBJ1-1; D is undetermined. CDR1 SGHVS and CDR2 FQNEAQ come from the germline V gene. Trimming removed 1 base at V and 1 base at J, with 4 bases between. The CDR3 has 13 amino acids. CDR3 nucleotides: TGTGCCAGCAGCTTAGGGAAGAACACTGAAGCTTTCTTT. It translates to CASSLGKNTEAFF.

This chain links TRBV4-2 with TRBJ2-3; no clear D gene. This CDR3 contains 17 residues. V lost 0 bases and J 2 bases, leaving 15 bases between the germline ends. CDR1 and CDR2 from the germline V gene are LGHNA and YNFKEQ. The CDR3 region is CASSQDSQVGTTDTQYF. The CDR3 nucleotides read TGTGCCAGCAGCCAAGATTCCCAAGTGGGAACCACAGATACGCAGTATTTT.

This chain joins TRBV5-6 and TRBJ1-2; D might be TRBD1 (5 bases). The CDR3 sequence is 15 residues long. The V gene lost 1 base and the J gene lost 5 bases, with 15 bases spanning the gap. Germline V CDR1 and CDR2: SGHDT, YYEEEE. DNA for the CDR3: TGTGCCAGCAGCTTGTCGGCAGGGTCGGGGTATGGCTACACCTTC. Translation gives CASSLSAGSGYGYTF.

The chain combines TRBV6-1 with TRBJ1-1; no clear D gene. V lost 2 bases to trimming and J lost 0 bases, with 7 bases between them. The germline CDR1 and CDR2 sequences are MNHNS and SASEGT. This CDR3 region has 14 residues. The CDR3 DNA is TGTGCCAGCAGTGAAAGCCTCCTGAACACTGAAGCTTTCTTT. This gives the protein CASSESLLNTEAFF.

In this sample, this clone turned up a few times. J is TRBJ1-1 and V is TRBV10-2; unclear D gene. Trimming left V 3 bases short and J 5 bases short, with 10 bases between. The CDR3 is made up of 13 amino acids. Per germline, CDR1 WSHSY and CDR2 SAAADI. The CDR3 bases are TGCGCCAGCAGTGAAACCCCGGGGACTGAAGCTTTCTTT. Translated: CASSETPGTEAFF.

This rearrangement joins TRBV18 to TRBJ2-2; TRBD1 is a possible D gene (6 bases). Germline V CDR1 and CDR2: KGHSH, LQKENI. This CDR3 contains 15 residues. Trimming stripped 4 bases from V and 0 bases from J, with 9 bases between. The DNA for the CDR3 is TGTGCCAGCTCACTAGGACAGACGAACACCGGGGAGCTGTTTTTT. As protein: CASSLGQTNTGELFF.

V gene TRBV5-1 combines with J gene TRBJ2-1, with 8 bases that match TRBD1. The ends lost 4 bases at V and 2 bases at J; junction bases unmatched: 5. This CDR3 spans 15 amino acids. Germline V gene lookup returns CDR1 SGHRS and CDR2 YFSETQ. The CDR3 coding sequence is TGCGCCAGCAGCCAAGACAGGGGCACCTACAATGAGCAGTTCTTC. Its translation is CASSQDRGTYNEQFF.

The rearrangement uses TRBV7-3 and TRBJ1-5, with 9 nucleotides matching TRBD1. The V gene end was trimmed by 3 bases and the J gene end by 11 bases; junction bases not matched to a gene: 11. In germline, CDR1 is SGHTA, CDR2 FQGTGA. The CDR3 is 15 residues long. This CDR3 reads CASSLYSTGGRTQHF. The CDR3 nucleotides read TGTGCCAGCAGCTTGTATTCGACAGGGGGTCGGACCCAGCATTTT.

Concerning this clone: One end of the junction is discordant with germline, which a read error may explain. This chain connects TRBV2 to TRBJ1-2; D is perhaps TRBD1 (5 bases). The CDR3 is 14 residues long. Germline V gene data show CDR1 as SNHLY and CDR2 as FYNNEI. The CDR3 is CASSEGQFNYGYTF. DNA of the CDR3: TGTGCCAGCAGCGAAGGACAATTTAACTATGGCTACACCTTC. The whole variable domain, remainder taken from reference TRBV2 and TRBJ1-2, is EPEVTQTPSHQVTQMGQEVILRCVPISNHLYFYWYRQILGQKVEFLVSFYNNEISEKSEIFDDQFSVERPDGSNFTLKIRSTKLEDSAMYFCASSEGQFNYGYTFGSGTRLTVV.